What follows are 5 T cell receptor beta chains derived from one specimen sequenced in a study of T-cell reconstitution after alpha-beta-depleted transplantation in children. The authors prepared the TCRbeta library with unique molecular identifiers. TCRdb recomputed calls from the PCR reads with MiXCR, one row per CDR3 protein. The data show some 640,000 distinct CDR3 sequences, with 15% to 20% seen just once and 1.1% held by the top ten. The sample here was PBMCs from the stem cell graft donor, taken from the stem cell graft. These receptors originate from a human donor who donated a stem cell graft to a child with acute myeloid leukemia.

The table lists this clonotype with many counts. The chain is built from TRBV29-1 and TRBJ2-5; 9 bases fit TRBD1. With 7 bases clipped from V and 5 bases from J, the junction kept 11 bases outside the gene matches. The CDR3 loop spans 14 amino acids. Germline V gives CDR1 SQVTM, CDR2 ANQGSEA. CDR3 bases: TGCAGCGCCTCGCGGGACAGGGAGTGGGAGACCCAGTACTTC. Amino acids: CSASRDREWETQYF.

The chain has TRBV3-1 and TRBJ2-3, with D unclear. Germline assignment: CDR1 LGHDT and CDR2 YNNKEL (reference sequence). Trimming removed 4 bases from V and 1 base from J, with 9 bases in between. The CDR3 has 14 residues. The CDR3 bases are TGTGCCAGCAGCCCTGGAGAGGGCACAGATACGCAGTATTTT. Its translation is CASSPGEGTDTQYF.

The rearrangement uses TRBV6-1 and TRBJ2-6; the match to TRBD1 covers 8 bases. Trimming at V came to 4 bases and at J to 2 bases, leaving 4 bases not matched to a gene. The CDR3 extends over 16 amino acids. The V gene's germline CDR1 is MNHNS and CDR2 SASEGT. DNA of the CDR3: TGTGCCAGCAGTGTCCAACAGGGGGCTGGGGCCAACGTCCTGACTTTC. Translated, it gives CASSVQQGAGANVLTF.

The chain couples TRBV7-9 to TRBJ2-6, with 7 bases matching TRBD1. V lost 10 bases to trimming and J lost 4 bases; unmatched junction nucleotides: 13. Germline V gene sequence: CDR1 SEHNR, CDR2 FQNEAQ (reference sequence). CDR3 size: 16 residues. Written as DNA, the CDR3 is TGTGCCACCGCGACTCCGACAGGGAAAGGGGCCAACGTCCTGACTTTC. Its protein product is CATATPTGKGANVLTF.

This clonotype has a count of ten or more. This rearrangement joins TRBV29-1 to TRBJ1-2; the D gene is possibly TRBD1 (5 bases). The CDR3 has 14 amino acids. The V end was cut by 2 bases, the J end by 4 bases, with 14 bases between. Germline CDR1 reads SQVTM; CDR2 reads ANQGSEA. CDR3 bases: TGCAGCGTTGAACGGACACCTGAATTCTATGGCTACACCTTC. Translating gives CSVERTPEFYGYTF.